One T cell receptor beta chain is described in this entry. Its antigen is not identified. It was with 60 Vbeta and 13 Jbeta primers that the PCR ran. Generated by immunoSEQ multiplex PCR, the TCRdb table keeps only in-frame clones and is missing some. The repertoire holds about 130,000 clones, with roughly 82% as singletons. This entry belongs to a study of cytomegalovirus exposure and HLA in healthy donors. The CDR3 is made up of 15 amino acids. The germline gives CDR1 SGHRS, CDR2 YFSETQ. The V segment lost 5 bases and the J segment 8 bases; nucleotides outside the gene matches: 12. Study results and caveats: Earlier findings revealed that most TCR beta V segments proved productive either about 90% or about 30% of the time. What TCR beta sequences reportedly achieved was accurate prediction of HLA-A and HLA-B alleles in most subjects. Over 15,000 TCR beta sequences were associated with HLA alleles at 0.05 false discovery rate in a later analysis.

Sequencing input: PBMCs. This TCR derives from a man in his fifties in good health and CMV-seronegative. V gene TRBV5-1 combines with J gene TRBJ2-1; the match to TRBD2 covers 8 bases. Here the CDR3 reads CASSRTGTRGDEQFF. CDR3 DNA sequence: TGCGCCAGCAGTCGGACCGGGACTAGGGGCGATGAGCAGTTCTTC.